Following are 4 T cell receptor beta chains from one sample sequenced in a study of blood T cell repertoires in COVID-19. Sequenced by immunoSEQ multiplex PCR; TCRdb stores in-frame clones only, minus some. The sample lists 130,000 or so clones, about 86% seen once, with 3% to 3.5% in the top ten. The sequencing input was peripheral blood. The origin of the receptors is a woman of 80 years or more with acute or convalescent COVID-19.

The rearrangement joins TRBV4-1 to TRBJ2-7; 9 positions match TRBD2. The CDR3 length is 19 residues. Trimming took 1 base from V and 1 from J; bases not matched to a gene: 14. CDR1 and CDR2 (germline): MGHRA, YSYEKL. The CDR3 DNA is TGCGCCAGCAGCCAAGTGGCGGGACTAGCATATGACGGTTCCTACGAGCAGTACTTC. As protein: CASSQVAGLAYDGSYEQYF.

The CDR3 is CASSLVQNYGYTF. In DNA form, the CDR3 reads TGTGCCAGCAGCCTCGTTCAGAACTATGGCTACACCTTC. This chain links TRBV3-1 (or the pseudogene TRBV3-2) with TRBJ1-2; D call uncertain. Germline V gene lookup returns CDR1 LGHDT and CDR2 YNNKEL (reference sequence). Between the trimmed V and J ends, which lost 4 bases and 2 bases, there was a span of 8 bases. The CDR3 runs to 13 residues.

In this sample, this clone turned up once. CDR3 sequence: CATSRGRTGSFSNEQYF. The CDR3 nucleotides are TGTGCCACCAGCAGAGGACGGACAGGGTCCTTTAGTAACGAGCAGTACTTC. The V and J genes are TRBV15 and TRBJ2-7, with 8 bases that match TRBD1. CDR1 and CDR2 from the germline V gene are LNHNV and YYDKDF (reference sequence). The CDR3 has 17 amino acids. Trimming removed 1 base from V and 5 bases from J; junction bases left unmatched: 13.

V is TRBV5-1 and J is TRBJ1-4; TRBD1 might be the D (6 bases). The CDR3 has 14 amino acids. Trimming pared 4 bases from V and 6 bases from J, leaving 13 bases between. The germline CDR1 and CDR2 sequences are SGHRS and YFSETQ. The CDR3 sequence is CASSQDRTDEKLFF. The DNA of the CDR3 is TGCGCCAGCAGCCAAGACAGGACTGATGAAAAACTGTTTTTT.